These 11 T cell receptor delta chains were all obtained from the same sample, sequenced in a study of γδ T cells in repeated Plasmodium falciparum infection. TCRdb reran clone calling via CATT on the multiplex PCR reads. The sample has some 100,000 delta-chain clones, approximately 1.5% seen once. Flow sorting of PBMC yielded separate Vgamma9/Vdelta2+ and Vdelta2-negative gammadelta T cell populations for bulk repertoire analysis. The material sequenced was gamma-delta T cells from blood. Every receptor here comes from a pool of human donors (malaria-infected and uninfected, not separated).

This clone was recorded a few times. TCRdb's protein, taken from a much larger clone, differs from this DNA's translation at residue 5, likely owing to a read error; the protein displayed comes from the DNA. The chain links TRDV1 to TRDJ1; D possibly corresponds to TRDD2 (6 bases). V was shortened by 4 bases and J by 0 bases, with 24 bases between the two germline ends. The CDR3 consists of 19 residues. From germline, CDR1 is TSWWSYY and CDR2 QGS. The CDR3 DNA is TGTGCTCTTGGGGGACTTGTACTTCCTCCCGGATGGAACACCGATAAACTCATCTTT. Residues: CALGGLVLPPGWNTDKLIF.

This clone was counted between two and nine times. It is likely a read error: a sequence one base away is far more abundant. The same CDR3 is also encoded by other DNA sequences in this sample. V usage is TRDV1 and J usage is TRDJ2; TRDD3 matches 13 bases. No J gene is reported in TCRdb; it was inferred here by comparing the DNA with germline. Trimming cost V 2 bases and J 6 bases; bases outside gene matches: 27. This CDR3 is built from 24 residues. Germline V gene sequence: CDR1 TSWWSYY, CDR2 QGS. CDR3 nucleotide sequence: TGTGCTCTTGGGGAATCGATAACCTTCCCTCCTTTTACTGGGGGATACGCGGGAGCAGCACAACTCTTCTTT. Its protein is CALGESITFPPFTGGYAGAAQLFF.

This clone showed up just a few times. A far larger clone is one nucleotide away, so this likely arose from a read error. This sample includes further DNA sequences coding for the same CDR3. The V gene reported is TRDV1; the J gene is uncalled; TRDD3, the table's D call, lacks a check against the DNA. The CDR3 spans 23 residues. Germline V gene data show CDR1 as TSWWSYY and CDR2 as QGS. The CDR3 nucleotides read TGTGCTCTTGGGGATCTAAGTCTTCCTAGCCAGACTGGGGGATGTAATTTGACAGCACAACTCTTCTTC. Amino acids: CALGDLSLPSQTGGCNLTAQLFF.

This clone showed up just a few times. Being one base from a much bigger clone, this may be a read error. The same CDR3 is also encoded by other DNA sequences in this sample. The gene calls are TRDV1 and TRDJ2; 12 nucleotides align to TRDD3. TCRdb offers no J gene call, so here the DNA was matched to germline to obtain one. Losses at the gene ends were 0 bases for V and 7 bases for J; bases not matched to a gene: 12. CDR3 size: 19 residues. Germline assignment: CDR1 TSWWSYY and CDR2 QGS. The CDR3, as DNA: TGTGCTCTTGGGGAACTACCGTCGTTTGCTGGGGGATACGGAGCACAACTCTTCTTT. Translating it yields CALGELPSFAGGYGAQLFF.

For this clone: A far larger clone is one base from this, pointing to a likely read error. In the same sample, other DNA sequences code for this CDR3. The rearrangement uses TRDV1 and TRDJ1; 11 bases agree with TRDD3. Here the J gene came from matching the DNA to germline, since TCRdb omits it. CDR1 TSWWSYY and CDR2 QGS come from the germline V gene. This CDR3 has 19 residues. J gave up 5 bases and V 3 bases, and 17 bases lay outside the gene matches. The CDR3 sequence is CALGEQVLGDTYAGDKLIF. The CDR3 DNA is TGTGCTCTTGGGGAGCAGGTTCTGGGGGATACCTATGCAGGGGATAAACTCATCTTT.

This clone was seen more than once but under ten times. The translation of this DNA and the TCRdb protein of a much larger clone differ at residue 8, probably owing to a read error; the protein shown here is translated from the DNA. The chain joins TRDV2 to TRDJ1; D ambiguous. The J gene, not given by TCRdb, was assigned here from a germline match of the nucleotide sequence. Germline V gene lookup returns CDR1 GEAIGNYY and CDR2 EKD. Trimming cost V 5 bases and J 0 bases, with 15 bases left between them. The CDR3 is made up of 15 amino acids. DNA for the CDR3: TGTGCCTGTGCGTCTTCGCGGAGTAACACCGATAAACTCATCTTT. Protein sequence: CACASSRSNTDKLIF.

This clone was observed many times. Since a far larger clone is one base different, this is likely a read error. The sample carries other DNA sequences with the same CDR3. V gene TRDV2 combines with J gene TRDJ1; TRDD3 matches at 8 bases. The CDR3 spans 15 residues. Germline V gene data show CDR1 as GEAIGNYY and CDR2 as EKD. The CDR3 DNA reads as TGTGCCTGTGACCTACTGGGGGTTCTCACCGATAAGCTCATCTTT. It encodes CACDLLGVLTDKLIF.

This clone occurred a few times. This is likely an artifact of a read error, given a far larger clone one base away. Additional DNA sequences in this sample encode the identical CDR3. The chain joins TRDV2 to TRDJ1; D remains ambiguous. No J gene was available from TCRdb, and it was assigned here by a germline match of the DNA. Germline values: CDR1 GEAIGNYY, CDR2 EKD. The CDR3 sequence is 15 residues long. The CDR3 loop is CACDTGGFYTDKLIF. CDR3 coding DNA: TGTGCCTGCGACACCGGAGGGTTCTACACCGATAAACTCATCTTT.

The chain couples TRDV1 to TRDJ1, with 7 bases that match TRDD3. The J gene was not available in TCRdb and was assigned here by matching the DNA to germline segments. The CDR3 extends over 20 amino acids. V lost 1 base, J lost 0 bases, and 17 bases stayed unmatched. Per the germline V gene, CDR1 is TSWWSYY and CDR2 is QGS. The CDR3 DNA follows: TGTGCTCTTGGGGAACGCCCACTCCAGTACTGGGGCATGTACACCGATAAACTCATCTTT. The encoded protein is CALGERPLQYWGMYTDKLIF.

Concerning this clone itself: The protein held in TCRdb is that of a much larger clone and does not match this DNA's translation at residue 10, likely because of a read error; the protein shown is translated from the DNA. The chain combines TRDV1 with TRDJ1; a possible D gene is TRDD3 (6 bases). TCRdb lists no J gene, so it was determined here by aligning the DNA to germline. The V end lost 9 bases, the J end lost 1 base, and 21 bases lay between the germline ends. Germline V CDR1 and CDR2: TSWWSYY, QGS. CDR3 length: 16 residues. CDR3 nucleotide sequence: TGTGCTCTGGAGGAAGCAGGGGTGGGGATCACCGATAAACTCATCTTT. Encoded protein: CALEEAGVGITDKLIF.

Comment on this clone: This specimen includes other DNA sequences encoding the same CDR3. DNA of the CDR3: TGTGCTCTTGGGGCCCACGTACCCTCCCGTACTGGGGGAGTGTACACCGATAAACTCATCTTT. It translates to CALGAHVPSRTGGVYTDKLIF. V is TRDV1 and J is TRDJ1, with TRDD3 matching 9 bases. In the absence of a J gene in TCRdb, the DNA was matched to germline to assign it here. CDR1 and CDR2 (germline): TSWWSYY, QGS. The V and J ends lost 4 bases and 0 bases, in that order; junction bases with no gene match: 21. This CDR3 region has 21 residues.